Listed below are T cell receptor beta chains from one sample, sequenced in a study of CD8+ T cells in alopecia areata. Profiling relied on immunoSEQ multiplex PCR, and the TCRdb table lists in-frame clones only, not all of them. The sample holds 95,000 to 120,000 clones, approximately 60% seen once. Input material: CD8+ T cells sorted from blood. The receptors stem from a human donor in good health. CDR3s leave out the opening cysteine and the closing phenylalanine or tryptophan. The order of the fields is J gene, V gene, clone size, CDR3 protein. Clone size is not always given. Where it is, it says once, few, many or a class for expanded clones.

>TRBJ2-4|TRBV4-1|NA
ASSRSPTGAGNIQY
>TRBJ2-5|TRBV10-3|NA
AISDMAEQETQY
>TRBJ2-2|TRBV13|few
ASSLLFAGELF
>TRBJ1-6|TRBV27|NA
ASSFQGGNSPLH
>TRBJ2-5|TRBV6-1|few
ASSEAGGSQETQY
>TRBJ2-7|TRBV4-1|NA
ASSRPGGLIYEQY
>TRBJ1-1|TRBV13|NA
ASSLQLRGPNTEAF
>TRBJ2-2|TRBV7-9|NA
ASSLLQANTGELF
>TRBJ2-7|TRBV7-9|NA
ASSLVAARAYEQY
>TRBJ2-3|TRBV2|NA
ASSDTVTGATDTQY
>TRBJ1-6|TRBV5-6|few
ASSLGTLVSPLH
>TRBJ1-2|TRBV30|NA
AWSGTGIGYGYT
>TRBJ2-1|TRBV19|NA
ASTAGGPYNEQF
>TRBJ2-5|TRBV7-9|NA
ASSGPGDRSLETQY
>TRBJ2-7|TRBV20-1|few
SAKQGYEQY
>TRBJ2-3|TRBV9|NA
ASSPYGTSTDTQY
>TRBJ1-2|TRBV30|once
AWSPSTGGTGGYT
>TRBJ2-1|TRBV12-5|NA
ASGLAGQQVNEQF
>TRBJ1-2|TRBV13|NA
ASSLSGTGRNGYT
>TRBJ2-1|TRBV5-6|NA
ASMDTYNEQF
>TRBJ2-3|TRBV10-3|NA
AISDPLKTGRPTDTQY
>TRBJ1-4|TRBV29-1|few
SVGGGEYSKLF
>TRBJ2-5|TRBV7-6|medium-sized
ASSLSRGRQETQY
>TRBJ2-4|TRBV6-6|NA
ASSYDLGRNIQY
>TRBJ2-7|TRBV29-1|NA
SVERQETPYEQY
>TRBJ2-2|TRBV9|NA
ASSFRGNTGELF
>TRBJ2-7|TRBV4-2|few
ASSQTGWSYEQY
>TRBJ1-2|TRBV29-1|NA
SVVGLYGYT
>TRBJ2-1|TRBV19|NA
ASEERGGLLDPYNEQF
>TRBJ1-1|TRBV7-8|NA
ASSLVAGDTEAF
>TRBJ1-6|TRBV7-2|once
ASSLDRDNSPLH
>TRBJ2-3|TRBV11-2|NA
ASSFRFGGVTDTQY
>TRBJ1-2|TRBV7-2|few
ASSQPTGGAYGYT
>TRBJ2-5|TRBV5-6|few
ASSRGGGGTQY